The clone carrying this T cell receptor (beta chain) has just a few counts. What it binds is not known. The sample contains more than one DNA sequence encoding this CDR3. CD45RA-negative memory and CD45RA+ naive subsets were split from the CD4+ cells. The data are from a study of shared clonotypes between healthy human individuals. Trimming left V 0 bases short and J 3 bases short, with 8 bases between. The CDR3 covers 13 residues. Germline V CDR1 and CDR2: GTSNPN, SVGIG (reference sequence). Assay execution proceeded at the deep level. The assay was immunoSEQ multiplex PCR, and TCRdb's table has in-frame clones only and misses some. The sample contains millions of clones, around nine tenths of which appear only once. General study points: Naive CD4 clonotype sharing across a few donors was around 5%. Clonotype sharing among donors, it was expected, would be affected by sequencing depth.

V and J are TRBV30 and TRBJ1-1; a weak D match, TRBD1 (5 bases). What was sequenced was naive CD4+ T cells sorted from blood. Sample subset: CD45RA+ positively selected. The source is a man between 18 and 35 years old in good health. The CDR3 spells CAWSVRGDTEAFF. As DNA, the CDR3 is TGTGCCTGGAGTGTACGGGGGGACACTGAAGCTTTCTTT.